This TCR beta chain derives from a study of T cells in Graves' hyperthyroidism and ophthalmopathy (dated by TCRdb to between 2018 and 2021). With regard to the full study: Peripheral blood was sampled at the time of initial diagnosis, prior to any treatment. A discovery cohort of about a hundred patients, fewer than 50 with Graves' ophthalmopathy and under 60 with stable Graves' hyperthyroidism, was used to find distinguishing TCR V-J signatures. Prospective prediction of ophthalmopathy was tested in an independent validation cohort consisting of fewer than 20 hyperthyroidism patients and approximately 16 patients who later progressed to ophthalmopathy. The approximately 98 discovery patients were randomly divided into training and test sets at a 7:3 ratio. Thyroid tissue and blood T-cell repertoires from roughly six Graves' hyperthyroidism patients were also compared in the study. Following sampling, methimazole starting at 30 mg daily was given to hyperthyroidism patients, and high-dose intravenous methylprednisolone was given to ophthalmopathy patients. According to the paper, TCR Vbeta CDR3 sequencing was carried out on over 130 peripheral blood samples, which came from 40 to 45 ophthalmopathy, about 75 hyperthyroidism and around 17 progressor patients. The research as a whole found: Sample size was not statistically predetermined, and blinding of investigators to group allocation was not performed. Ophthalmopathy was separated from stable hyperthyroidism by a 13 V-J signature model, with around 90% sensitivity and 81% to 82% specificity obtained in cross-validation and 80%/75% obtained in testing. Blood samples also contained most of the expanded thyroid clonotypes (frequency above 0.001), which suggests that blood repertoires may reflect thyroid immune responses. In validation, progression to ophthalmopathy was predicted by the model with around 70% sensitivity and 72% to 85% specificity, a median of roughly 6 months before onset.

Stable Graves' hyperthyroidism was defined as no progression to ophthalmopathy during 18 months of follow-up. The hyperthyroidism patients were between 18 and 65 years old and newly diagnosed, with a disease duration of less than 2 months. Patients with uncontrolled infections, other autoimmune diseases, pregnancy or lactation were excluded. Clinical symptoms, serum thyroxine and TRAb, thyroid ultrasound, and orbital computed tomography formed the basis for the diagnoses. Ficoll-Paque density gradient centrifugation was used to isolate PBMCs from 9.5 to 10 ml of fresh peripheral blood. Total RNA was extracted with Trizol reagent, and quality was checked on an Agilent 2100 Bioanalyzer. This clonotype appeared many times. This clone's antigen is unknown. Base-call qualities are not available, and no considerably larger clone is one nucleotide away. The junction carries 14 bases between V and J, which are trimmed by 6 bases and 3 bases respectively. The CDR3 runs 14 amino acids, cysteine and phenylalanine included. Only the CDR3 DNA is retained, 42 bases long and in frame from the first base.

The TCR beta CDR3 regions were amplified from the RNA transcripts. The first round of RT-PCR for the TCR CDR3 was performed with the HTBI primer set and the Qiagen OneStep RT-PCR kit. Libraries were constructed in a second round of multiplex PCR, after which size selection and purification were performed. Paired-end sequencing of the libraries was performed with 100 bp reads on an Illumina HiSeq2000. Processing in the source paper ran as follows. SOAPnuke was used to process the raw data, removing reads that contained adapters or uncalled bases, had a mean Phred below 15, or lacked an exact match to the constant primer or identifier. High-quality paired reads were merged using COPE v1.2.5, and each unique nucleotide sequence was defined as a clonotype. Clonotypes were aligned to IMGT TRBV, TRBD and TRBJ reference segments using MiTCR v1.1. Only V-J combinations with frequency above 0.0001, covering 99% to 99.2% of repertoires, were analysed. The TCS score was defined as the ratio of F50 (clonal expansion) to E x V (chaos), calculated using BLOSUM62-based TCRdist between CDR3 peptides within each V-J. Welch's t-statistics and random forest reduced roughly 540 V-J features to fewer than 15, which were used in a naive Bayes classifier (R e1071). TCRdb trimmed public reads at Q25 via fastp, called clones via MiXCR and kept in-frame beta chains. Identical CDR3 proteins give one entry, which carries the most common genes and DNA. TCRdb's processing, not the authors' own work, is the source of the V and J calls. The sample table holds approximately 520,000 distinct CDR3 sequences, of which around 21% were seen once. Approximately 25% of the sample rests with the top ten.

This receptor was taken from a man between 18 and 29 years old with Graves' hyperthyroidism. Sequenced material: blood. The chain is encoded by TRBV12-3 or TRBV12-4 joined to TRBJ1-2; the D gene is possibly TRBD1, with 5 bases matching. The encoded CDR3 is CASSLLPGHYGYTF. The DNA is TGTGCCAGCAGCCTCCTCCCAGGGCACTATGGCTACACCTTC.